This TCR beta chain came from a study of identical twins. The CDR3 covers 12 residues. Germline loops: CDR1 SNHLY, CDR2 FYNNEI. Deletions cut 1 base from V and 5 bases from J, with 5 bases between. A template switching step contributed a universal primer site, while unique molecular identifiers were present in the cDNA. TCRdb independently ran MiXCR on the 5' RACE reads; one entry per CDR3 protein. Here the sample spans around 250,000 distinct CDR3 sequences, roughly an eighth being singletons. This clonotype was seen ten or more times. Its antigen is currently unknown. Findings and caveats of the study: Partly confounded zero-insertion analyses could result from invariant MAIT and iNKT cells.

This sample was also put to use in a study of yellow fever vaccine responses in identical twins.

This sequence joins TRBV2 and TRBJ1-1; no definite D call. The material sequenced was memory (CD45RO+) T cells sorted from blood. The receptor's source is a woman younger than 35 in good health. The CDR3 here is CASSEGGTEAFF. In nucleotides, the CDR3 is TGTGCCAGCAGTGAAGGCGGAACTGAAGCTTTCTTT.